The sequence of this TCR beta chain was determined in a study of T-cell memory formation after mild COVID-19. From the 5' RACE reads, TCRdb called clonotypes with MiXCR, one entry per CDR3 protein. Counted here are some 330,000 distinct CDR3 sequences, about 21% occurring once; the ten biggest clones make up 12%. Germline assignment: CDR1 ENHRY and CDR2 SYGVKD. V shed 6 bases and J 3 bases; nucleotides not matched to a gene: 3. The CDR3 is 14 amino acids. The chain joins TRBV10-3 to TRBJ2-3, with 10 bases identical to TRBD1. Sequences were obtained from PBMCs or a T cell subset sorted from them (not recorded which). The sequence came from an adult woman who had mild COVID-19 (a few samples of this study predate the infection). Cell type and time point are not known. For the CDR3, the DNA is TGTGCCATCAGAGACAGGGGGCTGACAGATACGCAGTATTTT. Protein: CAIRDRGLTDTQYF.